This passage covers 21 T cell receptor beta chains from one sample sequenced in a study of radiotherapy plus CTLA-4 blockade in lung cancer. Assay: immunoSEQ multiplex PCR; the TCRdb copy retains only in-frame clones and omits some. This sample has approximately 89,000 clones; 60% to 85% occur once, and the top ten carry approximately 3.8%. Sequencing was performed on peripheral blood, taken from a patient treated with radiotherapy plus ipilimumab. These receptor sequences come from a human donor with non-small cell lung cancer who had a partial response to radiotherapy plus ipilimumab. Some clones in this sample may be carry-over from other donors' samples.

The chain uses TRBV19 and TRBJ1-2; 9 bases agree with TRBD1. V shed 0 bases, J shed 5 bases, and the junction held 7 bases outside the gene matches. Germline V lookup: CDR1 LNHDA, CDR2 SQIVND (reference sequence). The CDR3 runs to 16 residues. DNA for the CDR3: TGTGCCAGTAGTATAGAGCGGGACAGGGCTCGGTATGGCTACACCTTC. It encodes CASSIERDRARYGYTF. Supplemented by reference TRBV19 and TRBJ1-2, the full variable domain reads DGGITQSPKYLFRKEGQNVTLSCEQNLNHDAMYWYRQDPGQGLRLIYYSQIVNDFQKGDIAEGYSVSREKKESFPLTVTSAQKNPTAFYLCASSIERDRARYGYTFGSGTRLTVV.

The chain carries TRBV6-1 and TRBJ2-5; 13 nucleotides line up with TRBD2. The DNA end is a closer match to TRBJ2-7, so the J assignment may be wrong. Looked up from germline, CDR1 is MNHNS and CDR2 is SASEGT. CDR3 length equals 15 residues. The CDR3 DNA is TGTGCCAGCAGTACGGGACTAGCGGGATCTTACGAGCAGTACTTC. Translating it yields CASSTGLAGSYEQYF.

The V and J genes are TRBV29-1 and TRBJ1-5, with TRBD1 identical over 7 bases. CDR1 is SQVTM and CDR2 is ANQGSEA in the germline V gene. V lost 6 bases and J lost 10; bases outside the gene matches: 15. The CDR3 loop spans 14 amino acids. The CDR3: CSVETGQPGEPQHF. For the CDR3, the DNA is TGCAGCGTGGAAACGGGACAGCCAGGAGAACCCCAGCATTTT.

This chain uses TRBV11-3 with TRBJ2-1, with a tentative D call TRBD2 (5 bases). This CDR3 is built from 17 residues. V was shortened by 0 bases and J by 6 bases, with 18 bases between the two germline ends. The germline gives CDR1 SGHNT, CDR2 YENEEA. CDR3 sequence: CASSLDSWQSGGNEQFF. DNA of the CDR3: TGTGCCAGCAGCTTAGATTCGTGGCAGTCCGGAGGCAATGAGCAGTTCTTC.

The chain couples TRBV6-5 to TRBJ2-1; TRBD2 aligns across 10 bases. The V segment lost 4 bases and the J segment 6 bases; nucleotides outside the gene matches: 6. The CDR3 is made up of 15 amino acids. Germline CDR1 and CDR2: MNHEY and SVGAGI. DNA for the CDR3: TGTGCCAGCAGTTCAGCGGGGGGGGGACTCAATGAGCAGTTCTTC. Protein product: CASSSAGGGLNEQFF.

J is TRBJ2-7 and V is TRBV27; D call uncertain. The CDR3 loop spans 12 amino acids. V lost 6 bases, J lost 0 bases, and 6 bases lay in between. Germline CDR1 is MNHEY and CDR2 is SMNVEV (reference sequence). CDR3 coding DNA: TGTGCCAGCAGGTCGGTCTCCTACGAGCAGTACTTC. This codes for CASRSVSYEQYF.

The chain couples TRBV19 to TRBJ2-7; unclear D gene. The CDR3 consists of 13 residues. CDR1 and CDR2 from the germline V gene are LNHDA and SQIVND (reference sequence). Deletions cut 8 bases from V and 1 base from J, with 12 bases between. The CDR3 region has the DNA TGTGCCAGTGCGGCAAAACCATCCTACGAGCAGTACTTC. Translation: CASAAKPSYEQYF.

V is TRBV11-3 and J is TRBJ1-1, with D perhaps TRBD1 (6 bases). The length of the CDR3 is 16 residues. Per germline, CDR1 SGHNT and CDR2 YENEEA. Trimming pared 5 bases from V and 2 bases from J, leaving 18 bases between. CDR3 in amino acids: CASSPPPGGPNTEAFF. Here the CDR3 DNA reads TGTGCCAGCAGCCCCCCCCCTGGGGGCCCTAACACTGAAGCTTTCTTT. The variable domain in full, with the rest retrieved from reference TRBV11-3 and TRBJ1-1, is EAGVVQSPRYKIIEKKQPVAFWCNPISGHNTLYWYLQNLGQGPELLIRYENEEAVDDSQLPKDRFSAERLKGVDSTLKIQPAELGDSAVYLCASSPPPGGPNTEAFFGQGTRLTVV.

This clone was detected a few times. V and J are TRBV19 and TRBJ2-7; TRBD1 is a possible D gene (6 bases). This CDR3 is built from 13 residues. The V and J ends lost 6 bases and 5 bases respectively, with 14 bases between them. CDR1 is LNHDA and CDR2 is SQIVND in the germline V gene (reference sequence). CDR3 sequence: CASRGTPGDEQYF. In DNA form, the CDR3 reads TGTGCCAGTAGGGGGACACCCGGAGACGAGCAGTACTTC.

This clone appeared once. The chain recombines TRBV4-3 with TRBJ2-3; D perhaps matches TRBD1 (6 bases). Trimming stripped 4 bases from V and 2 bases from J, with 13 bases between. CDR1 and CDR2 from the germline V gene are LGHNA and YSLEER. The CDR3 loop spans 15 amino acids. CDR3 DNA: TGCGCCAGCAGCCGCGGTAGGACAGTCACAGATACGCAGTATTTT. It codes for CASSRGRTVTDTQYF.

The CDR3, as DNA: TGTGCCAGCACCGTCCTAGCGGGGGGGCCCTATGAGCAGTTCTTC. It specifies CASTVLAGGPYEQFF. This sequence joins TRBV28 and TRBJ2-1; 12 nucleotides agree with TRBD2. Germline V gene lookup returns CDR1 MDHEN and CDR2 SYDVKM. CDR3 length: 15 amino acids. V dropped 7 bases and J dropped 8; count of bases not matched to a gene: 9.

This clone was counted a few times. This chain links TRBV10-3 with TRBJ2-3, with D possibly being TRBD1 (6 bases). Germline V gene sequence: CDR1 ENHRY, CDR2 SYGVKD. The V end lost 10 bases, the J end lost 0 bases, and 14 bases lay between the germline ends. This CDR3 has 14 amino acids. The chain's CDR3 is CASQRDTSTDTQYF. In DNA, the CDR3 is TGTGCCAGCCAACGGGACACGAGCACAGATACGCAGTATTTT.

V usage is TRBV7-9 and J usage is TRBJ2-7; 7 positions agree with TRBD1. The germline V gene encodes CDR1 SEHNR and CDR2 FQNEAQ (reference sequence). The CDR3 covers 13 residues. Trimming removed 6 bases from V and 5 bases from J; junction bases left unmatched: 7. The CDR3 protein is CASSRTGTDEQYF. CDR3 sequence (DNA): TGTGCCAGCAGTCGGACAGGAACAGACGAGCAGTACTTC.

This chain connects TRBV4-3 to TRBJ2-4; weak D call: TRBD1 (6 bases). The V gene's germline CDR1 is LGHNA and CDR2 YSLEER. CDR3 length equals 16 residues. With 3 bases removed from V and 0 bases from J, the gap between germline ends came to 12 bases. CDR3 region: CASSQNTGRAKNIQYF. The CDR3 nucleotides read TGCGCCAGCAGCCAGAATACAGGGAGAGCCAAAAACATTCAGTACTTC.

The chain recombines TRBV27 with TRBJ1-1, with D unresolved. This CDR3 is built from 15 residues. CDR1 MNHEY and CDR2 SMNVEV come from the germline V gene (reference sequence). Trimming took 3 bases from V and 0 from J, leaving 11 bases between them. The DNA for the CDR3 is TGTGCCAGCAGTTTGCAGAGTACAGTGAACACTGAAGCTTTCTTT. Encoded protein: CASSLQSTVNTEAFF.

V gene TRBV4-1 combines with J gene TRBJ1-1; D is undetermined. This CDR3 region has 14 residues. Looked up from germline, CDR1 is MGHRA and CDR2 is YSYEKL. V lost 4 bases and J lost 4, with 13 bases in between. As DNA, the CDR3 is TGCGCCAGCAGCCGACGGGAATTGGGCACTGAAGCTTTCTTT. It translates to CASSRRELGTEAFF.

This clone was seen a single time. As DNA, the CDR3 is TGTGCCTGGAGTCCCCTGGGACTAGCGAACTACGAGCAGTACTTC. This translates into CAWSPLGLANYEQYF. The V and J genes are TRBV30 and TRBJ2-5; TRBD2 aligns across 10 bases. TRBJ2-7 explains the end of the DNA better; the J call may be wrong. Germline CDR1 GTSNPN, CDR2 SVGIG (reference sequence). The CDR3 contains 15 residues.

The CDR3 region is CASSLLSVGAGGPYEQYF. The CDR3 nucleotides are TGTGCCAGCAGTTTATTGAGTGTAGGCGCGGGAGGACCCTACGAGCAGTACTTC. J is TRBJ2-7 and V is TRBV28; 8 bases match TRBD2. The V gene's germline CDR1 is MDHEN and CDR2 SYDVKM. The V segment lost 1 base and the J segment 2 bases; nucleotides outside the gene matches: 13. CDR3 length: 18 amino acids.

For this clone: Relative to the germline gene, one junction end is altered; a read error may explain this. The same CDR3 can be traced to other DNA sequences in this sample. The chain joins TRBV28 to TRBJ1-6, with 7 bases fitting TRBD1. The germline V gene has CDR1 MDHEN and CDR2 SYDVKM. CDR3 size: 14 residues. The CDR3 coding sequence is TGTGCCAGCAGCCGGACAGGCGATAATTCCCCCCTCCACTTT. Protein: CASSRTGDNSPLHF.

The genes are TRBV20-1 and TRBJ2-1, with TRBD2 as a possible D gene (5 bases). Trimming removed 3 bases at V and 5 bases at J, with 5 bases between. Germline CDR1 DFQATT, CDR2 SNEGSKA (reference sequence). CDR3 size: 11 residues. This chain's CDR3 is CSASGNNEQFF. In nucleotides, the CDR3 is TGCAGTGCTAGCGGGAACAATGAGCAGTTCTTC.

CDR3 sequence reads: CAWNRDRGNSPLHF. Written as DNA, the CDR3 is TGTGCCTGGAATCGGGACAGGGGTAATTCACCCCTCCACTTT. J is TRBJ1-6 and V is TRBV30, with 10 bases aligning to TRBD1. Germline loops: CDR1 GTSNPN, CDR2 SVGIG (reference sequence). The ends lost 4 bases at V and 6 bases at J; junction bases unmatched: 3. CDR3 length: 14 amino acids.